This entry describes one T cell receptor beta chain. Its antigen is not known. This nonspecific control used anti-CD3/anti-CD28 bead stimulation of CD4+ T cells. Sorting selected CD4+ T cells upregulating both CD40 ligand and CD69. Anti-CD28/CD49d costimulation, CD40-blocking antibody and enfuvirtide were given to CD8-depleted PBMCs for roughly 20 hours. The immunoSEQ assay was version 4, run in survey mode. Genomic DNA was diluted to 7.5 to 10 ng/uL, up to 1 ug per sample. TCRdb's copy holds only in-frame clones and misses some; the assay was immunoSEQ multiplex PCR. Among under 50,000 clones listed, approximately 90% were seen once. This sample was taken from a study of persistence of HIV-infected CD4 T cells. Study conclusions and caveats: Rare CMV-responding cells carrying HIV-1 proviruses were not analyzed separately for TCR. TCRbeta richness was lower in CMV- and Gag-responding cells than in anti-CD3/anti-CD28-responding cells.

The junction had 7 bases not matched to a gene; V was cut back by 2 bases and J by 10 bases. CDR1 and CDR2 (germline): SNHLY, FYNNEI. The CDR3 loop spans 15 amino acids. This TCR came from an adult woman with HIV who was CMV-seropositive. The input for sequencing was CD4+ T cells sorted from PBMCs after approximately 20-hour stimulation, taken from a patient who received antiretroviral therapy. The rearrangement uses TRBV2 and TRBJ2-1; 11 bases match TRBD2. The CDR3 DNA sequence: TGTGCCAGCAGTGAACTAGCGGGAGGCTTAGGGGAGCAGTTCTTC. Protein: CASSELAGGLGEQFF.